Presented here are 10 T cell receptor beta chains from one specimen sequenced in a study of cytomegalovirus exposure and HLA in healthy donors. Assay: immunoSEQ multiplex PCR; the TCRdb copy retains only in-frame clones and omits some. The table records 80,000 to 100,000 clones, over 75% of them present only once. Sequencing was done on a sample of PBMCs. The receptor source for this set is a man between 18 and 29 years old in good health and CMV-seropositive.

As concerns this clone: Other nucleotide sequences in the sample specify the same CDR3. The chain couples TRBV27 to TRBJ2-5; 7 nucleotides align to TRBD1. CDR1 and CDR2 (germline): MNHEY, SMNVEV (reference sequence). The V and J ends lost 6 bases and 0 bases, in that order; junction bases with no gene match: 4. The CDR3 covers 14 residues. The CDR3 DNA is TGTGCCAGCAGCCGGGACAGAGACCAAGAGACCCAGTACTTC. Its protein is CASSRDRDQETQYF.

V and J are TRBV27 and TRBJ2-3, with TRBD2 as a possible D gene (5 bases). V was cut by 2 bases and J by 4 bases, with 13 bases left in between. CDR3 length equals 15 residues. CDR1 is MNHEY, CDR2 SMNVEV, per germline (reference sequence). The CDR3 here is CASSLRSSWPDTQYF. CDR3 DNA: TGTGCCAGCAGTTTAAGGTCTAGCTGGCCAGATACGCAGTATTTT.

This chain joins TRBV6-6 and TRBJ2-7; tentative D call: TRBD2 (5 bases). Germline V gives CDR1 MNHNY, CDR2 SVGAGI (reference sequence). CDR3 length equals 13 residues. V dropped 8 bases and J dropped 2 bases, with 13 bases sitting between them. The CDR3 nucleotides are TGTGCCAGCCGACGCGGGTTCCCCTACGAGCAGTACTTC. Translated, it gives CASRRGFPYEQYF.

CDR3 nucleotide sequence: TGTGCCAGCAGCAAAACCGGGACTCAGAGCTCCTATAATTCACCCCTCCACTTT. This encodes CASSKTGTQSSYNSPLHF. This chain connects TRBV21-1 to TRBJ1-6. TRBV21-1 is described as a pseudogene. The CDR3 spans 18 residues.

The chain carries TRBV19 and TRBJ2-3; 10 bases are a match to TRBD2. With 6 bases clipped from V and 0 bases from J, the junction kept 9 bases outside the gene matches. CDR3 length: 17 residues. Germline lookup yields CDR1 LNHDA and CDR2 SQIVND (reference sequence). The CDR3 nucleotides read TGTGCCAGTAGCCTGACCAGGACTAGCGGTAGCACAGATACGCAGTATTTT. Translation gives CASSLTRTSGSTDTQYF. Looking up the rest from reference TRBV19 and TRBJ2-3 gives the full variable domain: DGGITQSPKYLFRKEGQNVTLSCEQNLNHDAMYWYRQDPGQGLRLIYYSQIVNDFQKGDIAEGYSVSREKKESFPLTVTSAQKNPTAFYLCASSLTRTSGSTDTQYFGPGTRLTVL.

This chain connects TRBV7-9 to TRBJ1-3; maybe TRBD1 (6 bases). V was shortened by 4 bases and J by 3 bases, with 13 bases between the two germline ends. CDR3 size: 15 residues. In germline, CDR1 is SEHNR, CDR2 FQNEAQ (reference sequence). CDR3 residues: CASSSSGTNGNTIYF. The CDR3, as DNA: TGTGCCAGCAGCTCATCCGGGACAAATGGAAACACCATATATTTT.

The table lists this clone with a count of one. A read error may produce the germline difference seen at one junction end. The rearrangement uses TRBV5-1 and TRBJ1-2; 12 positions agree with TRBD1. The CDR3 covers 14 residues. Germline loops: CDR1 SGHRS, CDR2 YFSETQ. The CDR3 reads CASSLGDRGRNLHF. As DNA, the CDR3 is TGCGCCAGCAGCTTGGGGGACAGGGGGCGTAACCTACACTTC.

The chain uses TRBV7-9 and TRBJ1-4; 9 bases map to TRBD1. Germline-derived CDR1 and CDR2 are SEHNR and FQNEAQ (reference sequence). This CDR3 is 14 amino acids long. V lost 1 base and J lost 10; bases outside the gene matches: 4. CDR3 loop: CASSLGQGGVKLFF. The CDR3 nucleotides read TGTGCCAGCAGCTTAGGACAGGGGGGCGTAAAACTGTTTTTT.

This chain uses TRBV7-6 with TRBJ1-2; a possible D gene is TRBD1 (6 bases). This CDR3 contains 17 residues. V dropped 5 bases and J dropped 0 bases, with 19 bases sitting between them. Germline loops: CDR1 SGHVS, CDR2 FNYEAQ. The CDR3 spells CASSELTGTPTNYGYTF. The CDR3 DNA sequence: TGTGCCAGCAGCGAACTTACAGGGACACCCACTAACTATGGCTACACCTTC. The full variable domain, in which reference TRBV7-6 and TRBJ1-2 provide the parts outside the CDR3, is GAGVSQSPRYKVTKRGQDVALRCDPISGHVSLYWYRQALGQGPEFLTYFNYEAQQDKSGLPNDRFSAERPEGSISTLTIQRTEQRDSAMYRCASSELTGTPTNYGYTFGSGTRLTVV.

The V and J genes are TRBV10-1 and TRBJ1-1, with a possible D match to TRBD1 (5 bases). CDR1 is WNHNN, CDR2 SYGVQD, per germline (reference sequence). This CDR3 has 15 residues. Trimming removed 3 bases from V and 1 base from J, with 12 bases in between. The CDR3 loop is CASSDGGTANTEAFF. The CDR3 DNA sequence: TGCGCCAGCAGTGACGGGGGGACGGCGAACACTGAAGCTTTCTTT.